In its sample, the clone carrying this T cell receptor beta chain ranks as medium-sized. What it recognizes is unknown. Sequenced by immunoSEQ multiplex PCR; TCRdb stores in-frame clones only, minus some. Among 19,000 or so clones listed, 75% to 85% were seen once. The data are from a study of PD-1 blockade in classical Hodgkin lymphoma. Overall study results and limits: CD4+ but not CD8+ TCR diversity rose significantly by C4D1. Newly diagnosed patients were reported to exhibit reduced baseline TCR diversity relative to healthy donors. Exclusion was applied to patients who started nivolumab under 1 year after ASCT. Prior to therapy, complete responders displayed diversity much like that of newly diagnosed patients.

Time point denoted: cycle 4 day 1 (C4D1), after 5 to 7 weeks of nivolumab. In every patient, relapse followed autologous stem cell transplantation, while exposure to brentuximab vedotin differed. CDR1 and CDR2 (germline): MNHEY, SMNVEV (reference sequence). The V end lost 7 bases, the J end lost 2 bases, and 15 bases lay between the germline ends. The CDR3 is 14 residues long. The chain combines TRBV27 with TRBJ2-7, with no clear D. The origin of this receptor is a human donor with classical Hodgkin lymphoma. Source: peripheral blood mononuclear cells (PBMCs), taken before the fourth cycle of nivolumab. The CDR3 region is CASTPATPAYEQYV. CDR3 bases: TGTGCCAGCACCCCGGCGACCCCAGCCTACGAGCAGTACGTC.